This is a list of T cell receptor beta chains from one sample in a study of T cells after yellow fever vaccination. TCRdb independently ran MiXCR on the 5' RACE reads; one entry per CDR3 protein. The data contain 300,000 to 400,000 distinct CDR3 sequences, about 10% of them singletons. Sequenced material: CD4+ T cells sorted from PBMCs, taken 45 days after the yellow fever booster vaccination. These receptors all come from a man younger than 30 who received the YFV17D yellow fever vaccine. Both conserved end residues are part of each CDR3. The order of the fields is CDR3 length, J gene, D gene, V gene, clone size, CDR3 DNA, CDR3 protein. The D gene is left open where the match is weak. Expanded clones are given a class, and other clones once, few, many or no size at all.

12 TRBJ2-2 - TRBV7-2 few TGTGCCAGCAGCTTATATCCGGGGGAGCTGTTTTTT CASSLYPGELFF
16 TRBJ2-6 TRBD2 TRBV20-1 - TGCAGCAGCGGGAGGGGGCGGTTTACCAGGGCCAACGTCCTGACTTTC CSSGRGRFTRANVLTF
17 TRBJ1-2 - TRBV6-5 few TGTGCCAGCAGTTCCCGCGACTCACTGACAAAGGGCTATGGCTACACCTTC CASSSRDSLTKGYGYTF
13 TRBJ1-1 - TRBV3-1 few TGTGCCAGCAGCCTAAACCGCATGTTTGAAGCTTTCTTT CASSLNRMFEAFF
13 TRBJ2-1 - TRBV10-1 - TGCGCCAGCAGTCTGTGGGGGACGGCGGAGCAGTTCTTC CASSLWGTAEQFF
10 TRBJ1-2 - TRBV29-1 few TGCAGCGTGCAAGAGCATGGCTACACCTTC CSVQEHGYTF
14 TRBJ2-7 - TRBV18 - TGTGCCAGCTCACCAGCTTCGAGCTCCTACGAGCAGTACTTC CASSPASSSYEQYF
13 TRBJ2-7 - TRBV6-1 - TGTGCCAGCAGACACACAGGGAACGACGAGCAGTACTTC CASRHTGNDEQYF
16 TRBJ2-1 TRBD2 TRBV11-3 many TGTGCCAGCAGCCGAGCGGGGGGCCACTCCTACAATGAGCAGTTCTTC CASSRAGGHSYNEQFF
13 TRBJ1-1 TRBD1 TRBV19 - TGTGCCGTACGGGACAGACCTAACACTGAAGCTTTCTTT CAVRDRPNTEAFF
14 TRBJ2-1 - TRBV11-2 - TGTGCCAGCAGCAGTATCAGGGGTCAGAATGAGCAGTTCTTC CASSSIRGQNEQFF
17 TRBJ1-1 TRBD1 TRBV5-1 - TGCGCCAGCAGCTTTCCTGATAAACAGGGGGGATGGACTGAAGCTTTCTTT CASSFPDKQGGWTEAFF
15 TRBJ2-5 - TRBV12-3/TRBV12-4 - TGTGCCAGCAGTTTGGTACAGGGAGAGAGGGAGACCCAGTACTTC CASSLVQGERETQYF
14 TRBJ2-2 - TRBV5-1 few TGCGCCAGCCTACAGGGGAGGGACACCGGGGAGCTGTTTTTT CASLQGRDTGELFF
13 TRBJ2-1 TRBD1 TRBV20-1 few TGCAGTGCAAGGACAGGACCTTACAATGAGCAGTTCTTC CSARTGPYNEQFF
13 TRBJ2-1 TRBD2 TRBV11-3 - TGTGCCAGCAGCTTGGGAGGGAGGGGTGAGCAGTTCTTC CASSLGGRGEQFF
16 TRBJ1-5 TRBD1 TRBV7-8 many TGTGCCAGCAGCAGTGGAGGGGGCGGAAGCAATCAGCCCCAGCATTTT CASSSGGGGSNQPQHF
12 TRBJ1-4 - TRBV29-1 - TGCAGCGCAGGGGCAACTAATGAAAAACTGTTTTTT CSAGATNEKLFF
14 TRBJ1-3 - TRBV7-2 few TGTGCCAGCAGCTTAACAGGCTTTGGAAACACCATATATTTT CASSLTGFGNTIYF
13 TRBJ1-5 - TRBV18 many TGCGCCAGCAGCGGAGGGAGTAATCAGCCCCAGCATTTT CASSGGSNQPQHF
13 TRBJ1-5 - TRBV28 few TGTGCCAGCAGAGGGAGTTTCCCCCAGCCCCAGCATTTT CASRGSFPQPQHF
13 TRBJ1-3 - TRBV9 - TGTGCCAGCAGTGGGACCTCTGGAAACACCATATATTTT CASSGTSGNTIYF
13 TRBJ1-5 - TRBV7-2 few TGTGCCAGCAGCTTGTTAAGGGATCAGCCCCAGCATTTT CASSLLRDQPQHF
16 TRBJ1-6 - TRBV9 - TGTGCCAGCAGCGCGACGAGGGGGACTCTTAATTCACCCCTCCACTTT CASSATRGTLNSPLHF